The rows below give T cell receptor beta chains drawn from one sample of a study of T cell responses to AZD1222 COVID-19 vaccine. Libraries were prepared by immunoSEQ multiplex PCR; TCRdb keeps only in-frame clonotypes and omits some of them. There are approximately 100,000 clones in the sample; over 75% occur only once, and about a tenth lies in the top ten. Here the sequenced sample was peripheral blood, taken 28 days after the second AZD1222 dose. The source is an adult who received the AZD1222 COVID-19 vaccine. The CDR3 runs from the conserved cysteine through the conserved F or W. Each record gives: clone size, D gene, V gene, J gene, CDR3 protein, CDR3 DNA. The D gene is left open where the match is weak. Where a row states a size, it is once, few, many or the class of an expanded clone; other rows omit it.

.	.	TRBV7-2	TRBJ2-7	CASSKVFGLQKTYEQYF	TGTGCCAGCAGCAAAGTGTTCGGACTTCAAAAAACCTACGAGCAGTACTTC
.	.	TRBV4-2	TRBJ2-2	CASSQEEVLPPHSTGELFF	TGTGCCAGCAGCCAAGAAGAAGTCCTTCCTCCCCACTCCACCGGGGAGCTGTTTTTT
once	TRBD2	TRBV2	TRBJ2-2	CASSDGLAGEKTGELFF	TGTGCCAGCAGTGACGGGCTAGCGGGAGAAAAAACCGGGGAGCTGTTTTTT
.	TRBD1	TRBV6-5	TRBJ1-1	CASSNRGMVAEAFF	TGTGCCAGCAGCAACAGGGGGATGGTTGCTGAAGCTTTCTTT
.	.	TRBV6-5	TRBJ1-5	CASSYSIRGFEPQHF	TGTGCCAGCAGTTACTCGATCCGAGGATTTGAGCCCCAGCATTTT
.	.	TRBV4-1	TRBJ1-4	CASSQERQGVYEKLFF	TGCGCCAGCAGCCAAGAACGGCAGGGAGTTTATGAAAAACTGTTTTTT
.	.	TRBV7-8	TRBJ1-4	CASTPNRGEKLFF	TGTGCCAGCACCCCCAATAGGGGGGAAAAACTGTTTTTT
.	.	TRBV10-3	TRBJ1-5	CAISGGGQGNQPQHF	TGTGCCATCAGTGGAGGGGGGCAGGGCAATCAGCCCCAGCATTTT
.	TRBD1	TRBV7-9	TRBJ2-7	CASSRDRASYEQYF	TGTGCCAGCAGCCGGGACAGGGCCTCCTACGAGCAGTACTTC
once	.	TRBV6-6	TRBJ2-3	CASSPAVSTDTQYF	TGTGCCAGCAGCCCTGCAGTCAGCACAGATACGCAGTATTTT
.	TRBD1	TRBV5-4	TRBJ1-6	CASSLEGTGYNSPLHF	TGTGCCAGCAGCTTGGAGGGGACAGGTTATAATTCACCCCTCCACTTT
.	.	TRBV19	TRBJ2-1	CASSNQGRSYNEQFF	TGTGCCAGTAGTAATCAGGGAAGGTCCTACAATGAGCAGTTCTTC
few	TRBD1	TRBV5-4	TRBJ1-1	CASSLWTGNAFF	TGTGCCAGCAGCTTGTGGACAGGAAATGCTTTCTTT
.	.	TRBV5-6	TRBJ1-4	CASSLGVTRQNEKLFF	TGTGCCAGCAGCTTGGGTGTCACCAGACAAAATGAAAAACTGTTTTTT
.	.	TRBV25-1	TRBJ2-1	CASSYSSSYNEQFF	TGTGCCAGCAGTTACAGCAGCTCCTACAATGAGCAGTTCTTC
.	TRBD2	TRBV28	TRBJ2-3	CASRILTLAGVAYTDTQYF	TGTGCCAGCAGGATTCTAACGCTAGCGGGGGTCGCCTACACAGATACGCAGTATTTT
.	TRBD1	TRBV6-5	TRBJ1-2	CASNRQGGNYGYTF	TGTGCCAGCAACAGACAGGGGGGTAACTATGGCTACACCTTC
.	TRBD1	TRBV7-9	TRBJ1-2	CASSRGQGLTF	TGTGCCAGCAGCCGTGGACAGGGTCTTACCTTC
.	.	TRBV5-1	TRBJ2-1	CASSLGSAYNEQFF	TGCGCCAGCAGCTTGGGGTCGGCTTACAATGAGCAGTTCTTC
.	.	TRBV27	TRBJ1-1	CASSLGSLMNTEAFF	TGTGCCAGCAGTTTAGGCAGTCTAATGAACACTGAAGCTTTCTTT
.	.	TRBV3-1/TRBV3-2	TRBJ1-2	CASSQTRVLSSQNYGYTF	TGTGCCAGCAGCCAAACGAGGGTCTTAAGCAGCCAAAACTATGGCTACACCTTC
.	TRBD1	TRBV27	TRBJ1-2	CASSSRTGFGYTF	TGTGCCAGCAGTTCGCGGACAGGGTTTGGCTACACCTTC
.	.	TRBV11-1	TRBJ1-1	CASSLSDRLAGGAFF	TGTGCCAGCAGCTTGTCAGACAGGTTGGCGGGAGGTGCTTTCTTT
.	TRBD2	TRBV7-9	TRBJ2-7	CASSPGGPKDEQYF	TGTGCCAGCAGTCCGGGGGGACCGAAGGACGAGCAGTACTTC
.	TRBD1	TRBV5-1	TRBJ1-1	CASSEGTANTEAFF	TGCGCCAGCAGCGAGGGGACAGCAAACACTGAAGCTTTCTTT
.	TRBD1	TRBV4-3	TRBJ1-2	CASSRRTGGDLYGYTF	TGCGCCAGCAGCCGCCGGACAGGGGGCGATCTATATGGCTACACCTTC
.	.	TRBV19	TRBJ2-2	CASSIKPVANTGELFF	TGTGCCAGTAGTATAAAGCCGGTCGCGAACACCGGGGAGCTGTTTTTT
.	.	TRBV6-6	TRBJ1-6	CASSPQGGNSPLHF	TGTGCCAGCAGTCCTCAGGGTGGGAATTCACCCCTCCACTTT
.	TRBD1	TRBV28	TRBJ2-7	CASSPRDRIYEQYF	TGTGCCAGCAGTCCGCGGGACAGGATCTACGAGCAGTACTTC
.	TRBD2	TRBV4-3	TRBJ2-1	CASSRGTSVSSYNEQFF	TGCGCCAGCAGCCGGGGGACTAGCGTAAGCTCCTACAATGAGCAGTTCTTC
few	.	TRBV7-9	TRBJ1-2	CASSLAGGQGYGYTF	TGTGCCAGCAGCTTAGCGGGCGGGCAGGGCTATGGCTACACCTTC
.	.	TRBV5-5	TRBJ1-2	CASSLRQNYGYTF	TGTGCCAGCAGCTTGAGGCAGAACTATGGCTACACCTTC
.	TRBD1	TRBV7-2	TRBJ2-2	CASSLGARTGNTGELFF	TGTGCCAGCAGCTTAGGCGCCAGGACAGGGAACACCGGGGAGCTGTTTTTT
.	TRBD2	TRBV9	TRBJ2-2	CASSVVAGGPLDTGELFF	TGTGCCAGCAGCGTAGTAGCGGGGGGACCTTTGGACACCGGGGAGCTGTTTTTT
once	.	TRBV5-6	TRBJ1-4	CASSLLGATNEKLFF	TGTGCCAGCAGCTTGTTGGGGGCAACTAATGAAAAACTGTTTTTT
.	.	TRBV28	TRBJ1-1	CASRVPGKGTTEAFF	TGTGCCAGCAGGGTCCCGGGAAAAGGGACGACTGAAGCTTTCTTT
.	.	TRBV2	TRBJ1-1	CASSVRTPVVAFF	TGTGCCAGCAGTGTAAGGACGCCGGTCGTGGCTTTCTTT
.	.	TRBV28	TRBJ1-5	CASRGDNGHQPQHF	TGTGCCAGCAGGGGGGACAACGGGCATCAGCCCCAGCATTTT
.	.	TRBV2	TRBJ1-6	CASSEGQGGGNSPLHF	TGTGCCAGCAGTGAGGGGCAGGGCGGCGGTAATTCACCCCTCCACTTT
once	TRBD1	TRBV6-2/TRBV6-3	TRBJ1-6	CASSSGTGVAPLHF	TGTGCCAGCAGTTCCGGGACAGGGGTTGCACCCCTCCACTTT